Sequencing of this T cell receptor beta chain was carried out in a study of early stage breast cancer tumors. The CDR3 is made up of 14 amino acids. The germline gives CDR1 MDHEN, CDR2 SYDVKM. After removal of 4 bases from V and 7 bases from J, the junction contained 4 bases not matched to a gene. This clone was detected a few times. Measured with immunoSEQ multiplex PCR; TCRdb has only the in-frame clones, and not every one. Among some 5,000 clones listed, under 80% were seen once. This chain connects TRBV28 to TRBJ2-4; 10 bases align to TRBD2. The receptor's source is a person between 55 and 69 years old with breast cancer. Sequenced sample: normal breast tissue next to the tumor. The CDR3 DNA sequence: TGTGCCAGCAGTTCCGGGACTAGCGTTAACATTCAGTACTTC. Translated, it gives CASSSGTSVNIQYF.